The 19 T cell receptor beta chains below come from one sample, sequenced in a study of follicular helper T cells after annual influenza vaccination. The table came from immunoSEQ multiplex PCR; TCRdb's copy has only in-frame clones and leaves some out. The table lists 8,000 to 8,500 clones, 65% to 90% of them singletons. Noted time point: 2014-2015 season, pre-vaccination. This specimen consisted of CXCR5+ CD38- circulating T follicular helper cells from blood, obtained on the day of influenza vaccination. Subset indicated: circulating Tfh, non-naive CD4+CXCR5+PD-1+ (ICOS+CD38+ or ICOS-CD38-). All receptors derive from an adult who received the influenza vaccine.

This sequence joins TRBV9 and TRBJ2-1; the D gene is possibly TRBD2 (7 bases). V lost 4 bases and J lost 3, with 17 bases in between. The CDR3 spans 16 residues. Germline assignment: CDR1 SGDLS and CDR2 YYNGEE. DNA for the CDR3: TGTGCCAGCAGCTCATTGGCGGGGGCCTACTACAATGAGCAGTTCTTC. Amino acid sequence: CASSSLAGAYYNEQFF.

The chain joins TRBV5-4 to TRBJ2-3, with 13 positions matching TRBD2. The CDR3 consists of 16 residues. Trimming cost V 3 bases and J 0 bases; bases outside gene matches: 1. In germline, CDR1 is SGHNT, CDR2 YYREEE (reference sequence). CDR3 sequence (DNA): TGTGCCAGCAGCTCGGGACTAGCGGGGAGCACAGATACGCAGTATTTT. This translates into CASSSGLAGSTDTQYF.

The V call is TRBV4-3, the J call TRBJ2-1, with D possibly matching TRBD2 (5 bases). The V gene lost 0 bases and the J gene lost 9 bases, with 12 bases spanning the gap. Germline CDR1 and CDR2: LGHNA and YSLEER. The CDR3 is 14 residues long. This CDR3 reads CASSQDPGTSEQFF. CDR3 nucleotides: TGCGCCAGCAGCCAAGATCCGGGAACGAGTGAGCAGTTCTTC.

This chain uses TRBV2 with TRBJ1-1; 11 bases fit TRBD1. Per germline, CDR1 SNHLY and CDR2 FYNNEI. This CDR3 is built from 15 residues. Trimming removed 6 bases from V and 1 base from J; junction bases left unmatched: 4. The CDR3 protein is CASRWGQGGNTEAFF. The CDR3 DNA is TGTGCCAGCAGATGGGGACAGGGGGGGAACACTGAAGCTTTCTTT. Using reference TRBV2 and TRBJ1-1 for the parts outside the CDR3, the full variable domain is EPEVTQTPSHQVTQMGQEVILRCVPISNHLYFYWYRQILGQKVEFLVSFYNNEISEKSEIFDDQFSVERPDGSNFTLKIRSTKLEDSAMYFCASRWGQGGNTEAFFGQGTRLTVV.

The chain links TRBV29-1 to TRBJ2-7, with D possibly matching TRBD2 (6 bases). Trimming cost V 5 bases and J 1 base, with 18 bases left between them. The CDR3 has 15 amino acids. The V gene's germline CDR1 is SQVTM and CDR2 ANQGSEA. The CDR3 DNA is TGCAGCGTTCTCCTCCCCGGCGGGGTTTCCTACGAGCAGTACTTC. Residues: CSVLLPGGVSYEQYF.

The rearrangement links TRBV6-5 to TRBJ1-1; D may be TRBD1 (6 bases). Germline assignment: CDR1 MNHEY and CDR2 SVGAGI. V dropped 6 bases and J dropped 1 base, with 15 bases sitting between them. This CDR3 is 15 amino acids long. DNA for the CDR3: TGTGCCAGCAGACCTTACAGGGAGGGGAACACTGAAGCTTTCTTT. The encoded protein is CASRPYREGNTEAFF.

This clone showed up just a few times. CDR3 in amino acids: CASSIRDNQPQHF. The CDR3 nucleotides are TGTGCCAGCAGCATCAGGGACAATCAGCCCCAGCATTTT. The chain joins TRBV27 to TRBJ1-5, with a tentative D call TRBD1 (5 bases). This CDR3 has 13 residues. Trimming removed 6 bases at V and 3 bases at J, with 9 bases between. Germline V CDR1 and CDR2: MNHEY, SMNVEV (reference sequence).

The genes are TRBV7-2 and TRBJ1-6; D uncertain. Germline loops: CDR1 SGHTA, CDR2 FQGNSA. The ends were cut back, 3 bases at V and 5 bases at J, with 2 bases in the middle. The CDR3 is 12 amino acids. The CDR3 reads CASSFNNSPLHF. CDR3 bases: TGTGCCAGCAGCTTTAATAATTCACCCCTCCACTTT.

This clone was seen more than once but under ten times. J is TRBJ2-1 and V is TRBV5-4, with 8 bases lining up with TRBD1. Germline CDR1 and CDR2: SGHNT and YYREEE (reference sequence). The CDR3 has 15 residues. Trimming cost V 4 bases and J 4 bases; bases outside gene matches: 7. Here the CDR3 reads CASSGRDRIYNEQFF. As DNA, the CDR3 is TGTGCCAGCAGCGGCCGGGACAGGATATACAATGAGCAGTTCTTC.

V gene TRBV2 combines with J gene TRBJ1-5; D unclear. V was pared by 2 bases and J by 0 bases, with 8 bases between. The CDR3 spans 15 residues. The germline V gene has CDR1 SNHLY and CDR2 FYNNEI. CDR3 coding DNA: TGTGCCAGCAGTGAATCTGAGTATAGCAATCAGCCCCAGCATTTT. Translating it yields CASSESEYSNQPQHF.

The rearrangement uses TRBV5-1 and TRBJ2-2, with 8 bases identical to TRBD1. This CDR3 spans 16 amino acids. With V trimmed by 3 bases and J by 8 bases, 12 bases remained unmatched. Germline V gives CDR1 SGHRS, CDR2 YFSETQ. CDR3 residues: CASSSSTGALSGELFF. The DNA of the CDR3 is TGCGCCAGCAGCTCTTCGACAGGGGCACTATCAGGGGAGCTGTTTTTT.

The V and J genes are TRBV7-3 and TRBJ2-3; possibly TRBD2 for D (6 bases). The CDR3 is made up of 15 amino acids. The V and J ends lost 2 bases and 2 bases respectively, with 11 bases between them. The germline CDR1 and CDR2 sequences are SGHTA and FQGTGA. CDR3 coding DNA: TGTGCCAGCAGCTTACTGGCGCGGGACACAGATACGCAGTATTTT. Encoded protein: CASSLLARDTDTQYF.

The V gene is TRBV5-1, the J gene TRBJ2-2, with 8 bases fitting TRBD1. V was clipped by 4 bases and J by 5 bases; unmatched bases: 4. The CDR3 is 14 amino acids. From germline, CDR1 is SGHRS and CDR2 YFSETQ. CDR3 sequence reads: CASSRTGGTGELFF. CDR3 bases: TGCGCCAGCAGCCGCACAGGGGGAACCGGGGAGCTGTTTTTT.

V is TRBV2 and J is TRBJ1-2; 8 nucleotides align to TRBD1. This CDR3 is 18 amino acids long. After removal of 4 bases from V and 2 bases from J, the junction contained 15 bases not matched to a gene. Germline assignment: CDR1 SNHLY and CDR2 FYNNEI. CDR3 region: CASSGFGPFGQGNYGYTF. In nucleotides, the CDR3 is TGTGCCAGCAGTGGGTTTGGACCATTCGGACAGGGAAACTATGGCTACACCTTC.

The chain has TRBV5-4 and TRBJ2-7; 7 bases fit TRBD1. Germline CDR1 is SGHNT and CDR2 is YYREEE (reference sequence). The CDR3 totals 12 residues. V lost 4 bases and J lost 12; bases outside the gene matches: 10. The CDR3 reads CASSLDRAPPYF. The CDR3 DNA is TGTGCCAGCAGCCTAGACAGGGCCCCACCGTACTTC. The entire variable domain, with the rest obtained from reference TRBV5-4 and TRBJ2-7, is as follows: ETGVTQSPTHLIKTRGQQVTLRCSSQSGHNTVSWYQQALGQGPQFIFQYYREEENGRGNFPPRFSGLQFPNYSSELNVNALELDDSALYLCASSLDRAPPYFGPGTRLTVT.

This chain uses TRBV28 with TRBJ2-5; D is unclear. V was shortened by 2 bases and J by 6 bases, with 4 bases between the two germline ends. Germline values: CDR1 MDHEN, CDR2 SYDVKM. The CDR3 totals 11 residues. The CDR3 region is CASSLTQTQYF. CDR3 DNA: TGTGCCAGCAGTTTAACCCAGACCCAGTACTTC. Full variable domain (missing parts from reference TRBV28 and TRBJ2-5): DVKVTQSSRYLVKRTGEKVFLECVQDMDHENMFWYRQDPGLGLRLIYFSYDVKMKEKGDIPEGYSVSREKKERFSLILESASTNQTSMYLCASSLTQTQYFGPGTRLLVL.

The chain recombines TRBV7-2 with TRBJ2-3, with D tentatively TRBD2 (6 bases). There are 13 residues in the CDR3. Germline CDR1 is SGHTA and CDR2 is FQGNSA. Trimming cost V 3 bases and J 3 bases, with 7 bases left between them. In nucleotides, the CDR3 is TGTGCCAGCAGCTTTCGGGGGACAGATACGCAGTATTTT. Translation: CASSFRGTDTQYF.

The CDR3 DNA sequence: TGTGCCACCCACAGGGAGGCGTACACTGAAGCTTTCTTT. Translating gives CATHREAYTEAFF. The chain links TRBV6-5 to TRBJ1-1, with D perhaps TRBD1 (6 bases). Trimming pared 10 bases from V and 3 bases from J, leaving 15 bases between. There are 13 residues in the CDR3. Germline CDR1 and CDR2: MNHEY and SVGAGI.

The chain employs TRBV10-3 and TRBJ1-4; weak D call: TRBD1 (6 bases). The CDR3 sequence is 14 residues long. Trimming took 7 bases from V and 7 from J, leaving 16 bases between them. CDR1 ENHRY and CDR2 SYGVKD come from the germline V gene. CDR3 amino acids: CAIKPGGAGEKLFF. The CDR3 DNA follows: TGTGCCATCAAGCCGGGGGGGGCCGGTGAAAAACTGTTTTTT.